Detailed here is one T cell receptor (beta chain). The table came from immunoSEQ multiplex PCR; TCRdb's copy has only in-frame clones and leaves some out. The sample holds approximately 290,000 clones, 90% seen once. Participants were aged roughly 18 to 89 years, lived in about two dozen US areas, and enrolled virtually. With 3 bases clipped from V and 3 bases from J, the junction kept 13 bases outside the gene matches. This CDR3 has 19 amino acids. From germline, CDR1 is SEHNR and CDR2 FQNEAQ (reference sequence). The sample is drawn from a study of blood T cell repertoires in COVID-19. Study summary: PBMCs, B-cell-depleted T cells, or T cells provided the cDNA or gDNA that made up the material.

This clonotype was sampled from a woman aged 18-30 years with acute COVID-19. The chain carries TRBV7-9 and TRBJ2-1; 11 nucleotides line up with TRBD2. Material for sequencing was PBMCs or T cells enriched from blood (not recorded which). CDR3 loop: CASSLALLAGGPIYNEQFF. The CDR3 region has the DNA TGTGCCAGCAGCTTGGCCCTTCTAGCGGGAGGACCTATCTACAATGAGCAGTTCTTC.